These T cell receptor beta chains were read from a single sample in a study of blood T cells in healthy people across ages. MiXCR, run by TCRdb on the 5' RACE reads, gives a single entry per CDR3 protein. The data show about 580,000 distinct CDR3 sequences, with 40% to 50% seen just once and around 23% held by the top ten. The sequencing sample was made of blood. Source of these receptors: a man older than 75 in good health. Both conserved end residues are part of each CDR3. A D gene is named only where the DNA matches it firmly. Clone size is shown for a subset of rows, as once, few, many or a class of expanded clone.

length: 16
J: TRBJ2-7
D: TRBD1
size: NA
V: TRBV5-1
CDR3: CASSLAGGTGVYEQYF
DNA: TGCGCCAGCAGCTTGGCCGGTGGGACAGGGGTCTACGAGCAGTACTTC

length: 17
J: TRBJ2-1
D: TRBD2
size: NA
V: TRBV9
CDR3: CASSARTGLAGWAEQFF
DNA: TGTGCCAGCAGCGCAAGAACGGGACTAGCGGGTTGGGCTGAGCAGTTCTTC

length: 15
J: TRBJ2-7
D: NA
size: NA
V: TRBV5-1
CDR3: CASSFDSAPDYEQYF
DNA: TGCGCCAGCAGCTTTGACAGCGCTCCTGACTACGAGCAGTACTTC

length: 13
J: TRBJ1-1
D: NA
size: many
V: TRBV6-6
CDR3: CASSFEGQFRAFF
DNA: TGTGCCAGCAGTTTCGAAGGACAGTTCCGAGCTTTCTTT

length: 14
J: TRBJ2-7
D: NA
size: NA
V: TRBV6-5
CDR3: CASSYNKGVYEQYF
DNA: TGTGCCAGCAGTTACAACAAGGGAGTCTACGAGCAGTACTTC

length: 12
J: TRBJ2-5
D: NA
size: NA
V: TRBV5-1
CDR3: CASSLVYNEQYF
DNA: TGCGCCAGCAGCTTGGTCTACAATGAGCAGTACTTC

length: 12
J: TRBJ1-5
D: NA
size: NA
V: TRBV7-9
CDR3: CASSREGRPQHF
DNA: TGTGCCAGCAGCCGGGAGGGACGGCCCCAGCATTTT

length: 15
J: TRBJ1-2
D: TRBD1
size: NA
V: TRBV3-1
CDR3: CASSQNRGLLYGYTF
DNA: TGTGCCAGCAGCCAAAACAGGGGACTACTCTATGGCTACACCTTC

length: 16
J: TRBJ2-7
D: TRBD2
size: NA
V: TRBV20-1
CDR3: CSARARPGRGAYEQYF
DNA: TGCAGTGCTAGAGCACGACCGGGACGGGGGGCCTACGAGCAGTACTTC

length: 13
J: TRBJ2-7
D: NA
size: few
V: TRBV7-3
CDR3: CASSARGSYEQYF
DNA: TGTGCCAGCAGCGCAAGAGGTAGCTACGAGCAGTACTTC

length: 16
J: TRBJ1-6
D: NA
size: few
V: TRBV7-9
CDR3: CASSPYLRAERSPLHF
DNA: TGTGCCAGCAGCCCCTACCTCCGGGCCGAGAGATCACCCCTCCACTTT

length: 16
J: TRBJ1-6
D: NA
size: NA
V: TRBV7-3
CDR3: CASSLRATGNNSPLHF
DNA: TGTGCCAGCAGCTTAAGGGCAACCGGGAATAATTCACCCCTCCACTTT

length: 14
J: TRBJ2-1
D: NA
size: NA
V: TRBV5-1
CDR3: CASSLEGLWGEQFF
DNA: TGCGCCAGCAGCTTGGAGGGACTTTGGGGTGAGCAGTTCTTC

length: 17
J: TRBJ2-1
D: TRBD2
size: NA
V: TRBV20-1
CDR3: CSARVGGGALTYNEQFF
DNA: TGCAGTGCTAGAGTCGGCGGGGGGGCCTTGACCTACAATGAGCAGTTCTTC

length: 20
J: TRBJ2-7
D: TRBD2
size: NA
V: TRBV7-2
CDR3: CASSSPAGTSGSRNPYEQYF
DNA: TGTGCCAGCAGCTCCCCAGCCGGGACTAGCGGGAGCCGTAATCCCTACGAGCAGTACTTC

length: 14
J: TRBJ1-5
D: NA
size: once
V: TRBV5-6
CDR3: CASSLGHGDQPQHF
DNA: TGTGCCAGCAGCTTGGGCCATGGGGATCAGCCCCAGCATTTT

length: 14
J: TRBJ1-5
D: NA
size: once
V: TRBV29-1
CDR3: CSVWTPLTGQPPHF
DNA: TGCAGCGTGTGGACTCCCCTAACGGGTCAGCCCCCGCATTTT

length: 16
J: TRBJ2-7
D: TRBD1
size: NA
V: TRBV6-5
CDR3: CTSSSPSQGATHEQYF
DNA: TGTACCAGCAGCAGCCCCAGTCAGGGGGCCACCCACGAGCAGTACTTC

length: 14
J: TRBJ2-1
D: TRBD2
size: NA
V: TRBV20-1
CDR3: CSARVLAGNNEQFF
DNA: TGCAGTGCTAGAGTCCTAGCGGGCAATAATGAGCAGTTCTTC

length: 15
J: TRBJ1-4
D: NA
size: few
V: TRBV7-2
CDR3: CASSLWGGQVEKLFF
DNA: TGTGCCAGCAGCTTATGGGGGGGTCAGGTTGAAAAACTGTTTTTT

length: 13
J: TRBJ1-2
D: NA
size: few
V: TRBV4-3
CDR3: CASSQSIYFGYTF
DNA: TGCGCCAGCAGCCAGTCCATTTACTTTGGCTACACCTTC

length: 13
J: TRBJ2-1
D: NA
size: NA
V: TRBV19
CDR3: CASSISRYNEQFF
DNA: TGTGCCAGTAGTATAAGCAGATACAATGAGCAGTTCTTC

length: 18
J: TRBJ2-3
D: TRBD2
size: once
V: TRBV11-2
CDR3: CASSPLTSSGGWWDTQYF
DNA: TGTGCCAGCAGCCCCCTCACGTCTAGCGGGGGATGGTGGGATACGCAGTATTTT

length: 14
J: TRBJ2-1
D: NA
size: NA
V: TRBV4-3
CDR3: CASSQVLRGNEQFF
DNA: TGCGCCAGCAGCCAAGTCCTCAGGGGCAATGAGCAGTTCTTC

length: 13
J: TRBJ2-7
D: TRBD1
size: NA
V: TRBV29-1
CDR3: CSAGRTGPYEQYF
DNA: TGCAGCGCCGGCCGGACAGGTCCCTACGAGCAGTACTTC

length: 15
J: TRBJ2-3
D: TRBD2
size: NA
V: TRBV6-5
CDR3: CASRPGGVGTDTQYF
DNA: TGTGCCAGCCGGCCCGGGGGGGTTGGCACAGATACGCAGTATTTT

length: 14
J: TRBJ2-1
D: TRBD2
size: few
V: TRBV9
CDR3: CASFSGRVSNEQFF
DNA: TGTGCCAGTTTTAGCGGGAGGGTCTCGAATGAGCAGTTCTTC

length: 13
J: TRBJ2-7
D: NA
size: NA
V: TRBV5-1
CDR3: CASSLVYPNEQYF
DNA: TGCGCCAGCAGCTTGGTCTACCCAAACGAGCAGTACTTC

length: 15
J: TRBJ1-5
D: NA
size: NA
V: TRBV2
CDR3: CASSRGGEGVQPQHF
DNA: TGTGCCAGCAGTCGCGGGGGGGAAGGGGTTCAGCCCCAGCATTTT

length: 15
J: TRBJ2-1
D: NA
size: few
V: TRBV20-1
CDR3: CSASPPGPLYNEQFF
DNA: TGCAGTGCTAGCCCCCCCGGACCACTCTACAATGAGCAGTTCTTC

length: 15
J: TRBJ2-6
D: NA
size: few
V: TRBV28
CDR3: CASSEGLLEANVLTF
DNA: TGTGCCAGCAGTGAGGGACTGCTGGAAGCCAACGTCCTGACTTTC

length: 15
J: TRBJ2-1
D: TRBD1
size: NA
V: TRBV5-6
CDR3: CASSFDRVLYNEQFF
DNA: TGTGCCAGCAGCTTCGACAGGGTCCTCTACAATGAGCAGTTCTTC